This TCR beta chain is drawn from a study of T-cell reconstitution after alpha-beta-depleted transplantation in children. Unique molecular identifiers were built into the TCRbeta library. A single record per CDR3 protein comes from TCRdb applying MiXCR to the PCR reads. Altogether fewer than 1 million distinct CDR3 sequences are present, 16% being singletons, with the ten largest covering about 5%. A note on this clonotype: Its specificity is not known.

Broader study findings: When one year had passed after transplant, most T-cell counts and diversity came from newly produced T cells.

Sequences were derived from PBMCs, mostly from graft donor cells, sampled 360 days after TCRalphabeta/CD19-depleted stem cell transplant. The source of this sequence is a male patient younger than 18 who had a stem cell transplant for acute lymphoblastic leukemia, so the T cells may come from the graft donor.

The CDR3 DNA reads as TGTGCCACCAGTGATTTGGGTAGGGGTCAGTTCTTC. This gives the protein CATSDLGRGQFF. The rearrangement links TRBV24-1 to TRBJ2-1, with D possibly TRBD1 on 5 matching bases. Germline lookup yields CDR1 KGHDR and CDR2 SFDVKD. The CDR3 length is 12 residues. Trimming left V 0 bases short and J 13 bases short, with 9 bases between.